The 27 T cell receptor beta chains given below trace back to one sample, sequenced in a study of T cell repertoires in cytomegalovirus infection. Each CDR3 protein gets one entry after TCRdb re-called the reads with MiXCR. Of about 300,000 distinct CDR3 sequences listed, around 9.1% are singletons. What was sequenced was PBMCs. These TCRs come from a human donor in good health (CMV status not recorded). Some clones in this sample may be carry-over from other donors' samples.

In this sample, this clonotype turned up many times. V and J are TRBV12-5 and TRBJ2-2; D is perhaps TRBD1 (7 bases). The V end lost 7 bases, the J end lost 2 bases, and 17 bases lay between the germline ends. Germline CDR1 LGHNT, CDR2 FRNRAP. This CDR3 has 16 amino acids. CDR3 amino acids: CASASRGVRNTGELFF. The CDR3, as DNA: TGTGCTAGTGCCTCCAGGGGGGTACGTAACACCGGGGAGCTGTTTTTT.

This clonotype was counted at least ten times. The chain combines TRBV5-1 with TRBJ2-1, with a tentative D call TRBD1 (6 bases). The V gene lost 5 bases and the J gene lost 4 bases, with 13 bases spanning the gap. In germline, CDR1 is SGHRS, CDR2 YFSETQ. The CDR3 runs 14 residues. Written as DNA, the CDR3 is TGCGCCAGCAGTGGGCAGGGGTTGTACAATGAGCAGTTCTTC. Encoded protein: CASSGQGLYNEQFF.

This clonotype was counted many times. The chain joins TRBV19 to TRBJ2-7; the D is unclear. V lost 4 bases and J lost 7, with 8 bases in between. Germline V gene lookup returns CDR1 LNHDA and CDR2 SQIVND (reference sequence). This CDR3 is 11 amino acids long. CDR3 amino acids: CASSTTGEQYF. DNA of the CDR3: TGTGCCAGTAGTACCACTGGGGAGCAGTACTTC.

The table lists this clonotype with many counts. The CDR3 DNA reads TGTGCCAGCAGCTTCAACAGGGCTCCCAACGAGCAGTACGTC. Encoded protein: CASSFNRAPNEQYV. This chain uses TRBV5-6 with TRBJ2-7; TRBD1 might be the D (6 bases). Germline CDR1 reads SGHDT; CDR2 reads YYEEEE. This CDR3 is 14 amino acids long. Deletions cut 2 bases from V and 5 bases from J, with 14 bases between.

This chain uses TRBV3-1 with TRBJ2-1; no clear D. CDR1 is LGHDT, CDR2 YNNKEL, per germline (reference sequence). This CDR3 has 16 amino acids. V shed 8 bases and J shed 5 bases, with 22 bases lying between them. The CDR3 sequence: CASGFTRAPLNNEQFF. Written as DNA, the CDR3 is TGTGCCAGCGGCTTCACGCGAGCCCCCCTTAACAATGAGCAGTTCTTC.

This clonotype was counted only a few times. The gene calls are TRBV12-3 or TRBV12-4 and TRBJ2-2; 9 bases align to TRBD2. This CDR3 is 16 amino acids long. Unmatched junction bases numbered 5, after V lost 1 base and J lost 5 bases. This CDR3 reads CASSLGGGALTGELFF. The CDR3 coding sequence is TGTGCCAGCAGTTTAGGCGGGGGGGCCCTGACCGGGGAGCTGTTTTTT.

This CDR3 reads CSAPLGYGYTF. The CDR3 nucleotides are TGCAGTGCCCCGCTGGGCTATGGCTACACCTTC. This chain joins TRBV20-1 and TRBJ1-2; no definite D call. Trimming took 6 bases from V and 4 from J, leaving 9 bases between them. This CDR3 is built from 11 residues. From germline, CDR1 is DFQATT and CDR2 SNEGSKA (reference sequence).

This clonotype was observed at least ten times. J is TRBJ1-2 and V is TRBV20-1; D gene unclear. V was trimmed by 3 bases and J by 8 bases, leaving 13 bases between them. CDR3 size: 12 residues. CDR1 is DFQATT and CDR2 is SNEGSKA in the germline V gene (reference sequence). The CDR3 region is CSARTPRVGYTF. CDR3 DNA sequence: TGCAGTGCTAGGACTCCCAGAGTCGGCTACACCTTC.

There are many counts of this clonotype. The CDR3 bases are TGTGCCAGCAGCTTACGTCCGGTGACGAACACCGGGGAGCTGTTTTTT. Encoded protein: CASSLRPVTNTGELFF. The chain employs TRBV7-2 and TRBJ2-2, with D hard to call. Trimming took 2 bases from V and 0 from J, leaving 10 bases between them. The CDR3 length is 16 residues. CDR1 is SGHTA and CDR2 is FQGNSA in the germline V gene. Full variable domain (rest looked up from reference TRBV7-2 and TRBJ2-2): GAGVSQSPSNKVTEKGKDVELRCDPISGHTALYWYRQSLGQGLEFLIYFQGNSAPDKSGLPSDRFSAERTGGSVSTLTIQRTQQEDSAVYLCASSLRPVTNTGELFFGEGSRLTVL.

This clonotype was found a few times. This sequence joins TRBV6-2 or TRBV6-3 and TRBJ2-7, with TRBD1 identical over 7 bases. Germline lookup yields CDR1 MNHEY and CDR2 SVGEGT. The ends lost 6 bases at V and 5 bases at J; junction bases unmatched: 4. The CDR3 is made up of 12 amino acids. DNA of the CDR3: TGTGCCAGCAGCTACAGGGGAGACGAGCAGTACGTC. It translates to CASSYRGDEQYV.

Concerning this clonotype: A much larger clonotype is one base distant, so this may be a read error. The CDR3 loop reads CTSSSPNYGYTF. The CDR3 DNA follows: TGTACCAGCAGTTCTCCTAACTATGGCTACACCTTC. The V and J genes are TRBV12-3 or TRBV12-4 and TRBJ1-2, with no clear D. The CDR3 runs to 12 residues.

The table lists this clonotype with many counts. This rearrangement joins TRBV3-1 to TRBJ2-1; 7 bases agree with TRBD1. V gave up 6 bases and J gave up 8 bases; unmatched junction bases: 13. Germline CDR1 reads LGHDT; CDR2 reads YNNKEL (reference sequence). This CDR3 has 15 amino acids. The CDR3 here is CASRKRRDSSHEQFF. In nucleotides, the CDR3 is TGTGCCAGCAGAAAGCGCCGGGACAGTAGCCATGAGCAGTTCTTC.

This clonotype was counted ten times or more. The chain combines TRBV3-1 with TRBJ2-1, with TRBD2 matching 13 bases. Germline CDR1 and CDR2: LGHDT and YNNKEL (reference sequence). The CDR3 is made up of 15 amino acids. The trim removed 5 bases at V and 6 bases at J, leaving 4 bases unmatched. In DNA, the CDR3 is TGTGCCAGCAGCTGGACTAGCGGGAGAGGCAATGAGCAGTTCTTC. Its protein is CASSWTSGRGNEQFF.

This clonotype was detected many times. The CDR3 DNA sequence: TGTGCCAGCAGCTTAAACGGGGCGCGAGTGCTGAACGAAAAACTGTTTTTT. Encoded protein: CASSLNGARVLNEKLFF. The chain joins TRBV7-9 to TRBJ1-4, with TRBD1 as a possible D gene (5 bases). The V gene lost 2 bases and the J gene lost 8 bases, with 21 bases spanning the gap. The CDR3 totals 17 residues. The germline V gene encodes CDR1 SEHNR and CDR2 FQNEAQ (reference sequence).

This clonotype appeared many times. The rearrangement links TRBV7-2 to TRBJ2-3; D gene ambiguous. Trimming left V 6 bases short and J 6 bases short, with 10 bases between. The CDR3 runs 12 residues. Germline lookup yields CDR1 SGHTA and CDR2 FQGNSA. The CDR3: CASRVYRDTQYF. CDR3 sequence (DNA): TGTGCCAGCAGGGTCTACCGGGATACGCAGTATTTT.

There are many counts of this clonotype. This rearrangement joins TRBV7-3 to TRBJ2-3, with D uncertain. CDR3 size: 13 residues. V was trimmed by 3 bases and J by 2 bases, leaving 6 bases between them. Germline values: CDR1 SGHTA, CDR2 FQGTGA. CDR3 amino acids: CASSFPDTDTQYF. CDR3 nucleotide sequence: TGTGCCAGCAGCTTTCCGGACACAGATACGCAGTATTTT.

The chain couples TRBV29-1 to TRBJ2-1, with D tentatively TRBD1 (5 bases). The CDR3 totals 13 residues. Germline CDR1 SQVTM, CDR2 ANQGSEA. V was cut by 5 bases and J by 2 bases, with 10 bases left in between. The CDR3 region is CSVTAGTYNEQFF. The CDR3 coding sequence is TGCAGCGTTACGGCAGGGACCTACAATGAGCAGTTCTTC.

There are a few counts of this clonotype. The chain uses TRBV29-1 and TRBJ1-1; maybe TRBD1 (6 bases). CDR1 and CDR2 from the germline V gene are SQVTM and ANQGSEA. V was trimmed by 7 bases and J by 4 bases, leaving 19 bases between them. The CDR3 runs to 14 residues. The CDR3 protein is CSAAPRTATTEAFF. The DNA of the CDR3 is TGCAGCGCAGCGCCCCGGACAGCTACCACTGAAGCTTTCTTT.

In its sample, this clonotype was seen a few times. Here the CDR3 DNA reads TGCAGTGCGGGAAGGACTAGATCCTACGAGCAGTACTTC. It is translated as CSAGRTRSYEQYF. The V and J genes are TRBV20-1 and TRBJ2-7, with TRBD2 matching 7 bases. Germline assignment: CDR1 DFQATT and CDR2 SNEGSKA (reference sequence). V dropped 6 bases and J dropped 1; count of bases not matched to a gene: 6. The CDR3 loop spans 13 amino acids.

This clonotype appeared many times. The V and J genes are TRBV7-2 and TRBJ2-5, with a possible D match to TRBD2 (7 bases). The CDR3 totals 15 residues. In germline, CDR1 is SGHTA, CDR2 FQGNSA. V was cut by 8 bases and J by 7 bases, with 23 bases left in between. The CDR3 loop reads CASQSSGGRQGTQYF. As DNA, the CDR3 is TGTGCCAGCCAGTCCTCCGGGGGGCGCCAGGGGACCCAGTACTTC.

V is TRBV12-3 or TRBV12-4 and J is TRBJ2-1; 9 nucleotides line up with TRBD1. With 4 bases clipped from V and 9 bases from J, the junction kept 10 bases outside the gene matches. CDR3 length equals 15 residues. The CDR3 region is CASSYYRGPSAEQFF. The DNA for the CDR3 is TGTGCCAGCAGTTATTACAGGGGGCCCTCGGCTGAGCAGTTCTTC.

Turning to this clonotype: Being one base from a much bigger clone, this may be a read error. Since the CDR3 does not end with the conserved phenylalanine or tryptophan, this likely comes from a read error. V and J are TRBV28 and TRBJ2-1, with D uncertain. The V gene lost 9 bases and the J gene lost 6 bases, with 9 bases spanning the gap. The CDR3 runs to 11 residues. Germline loops: CDR1 MDHEN, CDR2 SYDVKM. Here the CDR3 reads CASYKGNEQFI. The CDR3 bases are TGTGCCAGTTATAAGGGCAATGAGCAGTTCATC.

This clonotype appeared once. Given a much more abundant clone one base away, this may be a read error. The chain has TRBV19 and TRBJ1-1; D perhaps matches TRBD1 (5 bases). The CDR3 is 16 amino acids. Trimming took 5 bases from V and 0 from J, leaving 16 bases between them. Germline CDR1 reads LNHDA; CDR2 reads SQIVND (reference sequence). The DNA of the CDR3 is TGTGCCAGTAGTCTTCAAGGGGCCGCCATGAACACTGAAGCTTTCTTT. This encodes CASSLQGAAMNTEAFF.

Many counts were recorded for this clonotype. J is TRBJ2-5 and V is TRBV29-1; 8 nucleotides align to TRBD2. Looked up from germline, CDR1 is SQVTM and CDR2 is ANQGSEA. V was clipped by 7 bases and J by 7 bases; unmatched bases: 2. The CDR3 sequence is 10 residues long. CDR3 nucleotides: TGCAGCGCGGGGGGGGGGACCCAGTACTTC. This sequence encodes CSAGGGTQYF.

The table lists this clonotype with many counts. The chain recombines TRBV5-1 with TRBJ1-1; D remains unclear. Germline values: CDR1 SGHRS, CDR2 YFSETQ. V lost 4 bases, J lost 9 bases, and 22 bases lay in between. The CDR3 consists of 15 residues. The CDR3 DNA is TGCGCCAGCAGCATCGGACGAGCGGACTTAGCTCAAGCTTTCTTT. It translates to CASSIGRADLAQAFF.

This clonotype has at least ten counts. This chain connects TRBV28 to TRBJ2-7; 8 bases map to TRBD2. CDR3 length: 15 residues. V dropped 3 bases and J dropped 4; count of bases not matched to a gene: 8. Germline V lookup: CDR1 MDHEN, CDR2 SYDVKM. For the CDR3, the DNA is TGTGCCAGCAGTTTGGGTTCGGGGGGGGGATACGAGCAGTACGTC. Translated: CASSLGSGGGYEQYV.

The CDR3 region has the DNA TGTGCCAGCAGACGCACAGCGGGGGGTCAGACAATTGAGCAGTTCTTC. Translating gives CASRRTAGGQTIEQFF. The V and J genes are TRBV27 and TRBJ2-1; 9 bases fit TRBD2. Losses at the gene ends were 6 bases for V and 9 bases for J; bases not matched to a gene: 15. This CDR3 comprises 16 residues. CDR1 is MNHEY, CDR2 SMNVEV, per germline (reference sequence).